The clone carrying this T cell receptor beta chain was observed many times. Its cognate antigen is unknown. Germline V gene data show CDR1 as SQVTM and CDR2 as ANQGSEA. The CDR3 loop spans 13 amino acids. The V gene end was trimmed by 6 bases and the J gene end by 6 bases; junction bases not matched to a gene: 10. RNA transcripts provided the template for amplifying TCR beta CDR3 regions. Second-round multiplex PCR came after a first-round RT-PCR that employed HTBI primers. MiXCR, applied by TCRdb to the multiplex PCR reads, yields one record per CDR3 protein. This sample yields 600,000 to 700,000 distinct CDR3 sequences, of which about 38% are seen a single time; around 3.3% belongs to the top ten. Ophthalmopathy cases showed moderate-to-severe activity, scoring CAS ≥3 and NOSPECS ≥4, with duration under 3 months. The diagnostic workup employed clinical symptoms, serum thyroxine, TRAb, thyroid ultrasound and orbital computed tomography. From fresh peripheral blood, over 9 ml in volume, the PBMCs were obtained.

The data were taken from a study of Graves' ophthalmopathy and Graves' hyperthyroidism. General study results and limits: The majority of expanded thyroid clonotypes above 0.001 frequency also occurred in blood.

The genes are TRBV29-1 and TRBJ1-1; the match to TRBD1 covers 7 bases. This TCR derives from an adult man with Graves' ophthalmopathy. The sequenced sample consisted of peripheral blood. The CDR3, as DNA: TGCAGCGTGACAGGGAGTGGGCACTCTGAAGCTTTCTTT. As protein: CSVTGSGHSEAFF.